The 18 T cell receptor beta chains in this list originate from one sample, sequenced in a study of T cell responses to AZD1222 COVID-19 vaccine. This table comes from immunoSEQ multiplex PCR, and its TCRdb copy is limited to in-frame clones, with some not included. The sample has more than 150,000 clones; 90% are singletons. The sample here was peripheral blood, taken on day 0 of AZD1222 vaccination. The receptors come from an adult in good health.

The chain combines TRBV6-1 with TRBJ1-4; 9 nucleotides match TRBD1. Per germline, CDR1 MNHNS and CDR2 SASEGT. Trimming at V came to 0 bases and at J to 8 bases, leaving 7 bases not matched to a gene. The CDR3 spans 16 residues. Here the CDR3 DNA reads TGTGCCAGCAGTGAAGCGAGCGGACAGGGGACGGAAAAACTGTTTTTT. It is translated as CASSEASGQGTEKLFF.

This sequence joins TRBV12-3 or TRBV12-4 and TRBJ2-7, with D uncertain. The CDR3 is 11 residues long. Trimming left V 1 base short and J 6 bases short, with 4 bases between. Here the CDR3 reads CASSLGSEQYF. CDR3 sequence (DNA): TGTGCCAGCAGTTTAGGGAGCGAGCAGTACTTC.

This chain connects TRBV3-1 (or the pseudogene TRBV3-2) to TRBJ2-5; 12 bases match TRBD2. From germline, CDR1 is LGHDT and CDR2 YNNKEL (reference sequence). CDR3 length: 15 amino acids. V lost 2 bases, J lost 2 bases, and 0 bases stayed unmatched. In DNA form, the CDR3 reads TGTGCCAGCAGCCAACTAGCGGGGGGGCAAGAGACCCAGTACTTC. It encodes CASSQLAGGQETQYF.

This chain links TRBV19 with TRBJ1-1, with D possibly being TRBD1 (5 bases). Germline V CDR1 and CDR2: LNHDA, SQIVND (reference sequence). The CDR3 is 11 residues long. The germline V and J ends were trimmed by 9 bases and 7 bases, with 12 bases remaining between them. Here the CDR3 DNA reads TGTGCCAGCAGGGAAATTGGTGAAGCTTTCTTT. Translating gives CASREIGEAFF.

This chain connects TRBV19 to TRBJ1-4; no firm D call. Germline V gene lookup returns CDR1 LNHDA and CDR2 SQIVND (reference sequence). CDR3 size: 14 residues. V lost 6 bases to trimming and J lost 5 bases, with 13 bases between them. CDR3 loop: CASSPGVANEKLFF. The CDR3 DNA sequence: TGTGCCAGTAGCCCGGGTGTAGCGAATGAAAAACTGTTTTTT.

The V and J genes are TRBV6-5 and TRBJ1-2; D remains unclear. Per the germline V gene, CDR1 is MNHEY and CDR2 is SVGAGI. With 2 bases removed from V and 4 bases from J, the gap between germline ends came to 11 bases. CDR3 size: 14 residues. The CDR3 coding sequence is TGTGCCAGCAGTTACACGGGGTCTACCTATGGCTACACCTTC. As protein: CASSYTGSTYGYTF.

V gene TRBV18 combines with J gene TRBJ1-4; TRBD1 aligns across 8 bases. CDR1 and CDR2 (germline): KGHSH, LQKENI. The CDR3 sequence is 17 residues long. Losses at the gene ends were 4 bases for V and 2 bases for J; bases not matched to a gene: 9. The CDR3 region has the DNA TGTGCCAGCTCACGTGGACAGGGATACCCCACTAATGAAAAACTGTTTTTT. Its translation is CASSRGQGYPTNEKLFF.

The chain carries TRBV7-2 and TRBJ1-4; D unclear. Per germline, CDR1 SGHTA and CDR2 FQGNSA. There are 16 residues in the CDR3. V shed 5 bases and J shed 2 bases, with 15 bases lying between them. In DNA form, the CDR3 reads TGTGCCAGCAGCAAGAACCGCGCAGGCACTAATGAAAAACTGTTTTTT. This translates into CASSKNRAGTNEKLFF. The full variable domain, rest sourced from reference TRBV7-2 and TRBJ1-4, is GAGVSQSPSNKVTEKGKDVELRCDPISGHTALYWYRQSLGQGLEFLIYFQGNSAPDKSGLPSDRFSAERTGGSVSTLTIQRTQQEDSAVYLCASSKNRAGTNEKLFFGSGTQLSVL.

In its sample, this clone was seen once. The V call is TRBV4-3, the J call TRBJ2-3, with D maybe TRBD2 (6 bases). V lost 0 bases and J 5 bases, leaving 12 bases between the germline ends. The length of the CDR3 is 15 residues. CDR1 and CDR2 from the germline V gene are LGHNA and YSLEER. The CDR3 region is CASSQEGRRVDTQYF. In DNA, the CDR3 is TGCGCCAGCAGCCAAGAAGGGCGGAGGGTAGATACGCAGTATTTT.

This sequence joins TRBV9 and TRBJ1-1; D is undetermined. The CDR3 has 15 amino acids. V was clipped by 4 bases and J by 1 base, with 14 bases between them. The V gene's germline CDR1 is SGDLS and CDR2 YYNGEE. The CDR3 bases are TGTGCCAGCAGCCCCCGAATACATGGGAACACTGAAGCTTTCTTT. It translates to CASSPRIHGNTEAFF. Full variable domain (missing parts from reference TRBV9 and TRBJ1-1): DSGVTQTPKHLITATGQRVTLRCSPRSGDLSVYWYQQSLDQGLQFLIQYYNGEERAKGNILERFSAQQFPDLHSELNLSSLELGDSALYFCASSPRIHGNTEAFFGQGTRLTVV.

This chain connects TRBV19 to TRBJ1-1; the D is unclear. CDR1 and CDR2 from the germline V gene are LNHDA and SQIVND (reference sequence). V was trimmed by 10 bases and J by 2 bases, leaving 11 bases between them. The length of the CDR3 is 12 residues. The CDR3 DNA is TGTGCCATTGCGGACCGAAACACTGAAGCTTTCTTT. Translation: CAIADRNTEAFF.

The CDR3, as DNA: TGTGCCAGCAGTTTAAATATCATCGGGGAGCTGTTTTTT. Its translation is CASSLNIIGELFF. This chain uses TRBV12-3 or TRBV12-4 with TRBJ2-2; no definite D call. The CDR3 covers 13 residues. The V and J ends lost 2 bases and 7 bases respectively, with 8 bases between them.

The chain carries TRBV7-9 and TRBJ2-7; D unresolved. V lost 1 base to trimming and J lost 5 bases, with 12 bases between them. The CDR3 length is 14 residues. The germline V gene has CDR1 SEHNR and CDR2 FQNEAQ (reference sequence). The CDR3 nucleotides are TGTGCCAGCAGCTTAGTAGGGCTTTCTCACGAGCAGTACTTC. This sequence encodes CASSLVGLSHEQYF.

V usage is TRBV7-9 and J usage is TRBJ2-6; no clear D. Looked up from germline, CDR1 is SEHNR and CDR2 is FQNEAQ (reference sequence). The germline V and J ends were trimmed by 3 bases and 0 bases, with 9 bases remaining between them. CDR3 length: 16 amino acids. The CDR3 spells CASSFYRSSGANVLTF. In nucleotides, the CDR3 is TGTGCCAGCAGCTTCTATAGGAGCTCTGGGGCCAACGTCCTGACTTTC.

The rearrangement links TRBV7-9 to TRBJ1-4; D unresolved. There are 12 residues in the CDR3. Germline V CDR1 and CDR2: SEHNR, FQNEAQ (reference sequence). The V end was cut by 6 bases, the J end by 11 bases, with 13 bases between. The CDR3 loop is CASSSETEKLFF. Here the CDR3 DNA reads TGTGCCAGCAGTTCCGAAACGGAGAAACTGTTTTTT.

In this sample, this clone turned up a few times. The J gene is TRBJ1-3, the V gene TRBV4-2; 10 nucleotides align to TRBD1. The V gene end was trimmed by 1 base and the J gene end by 2 bases; junction bases not matched to a gene: 5. CDR1 is LGHNA and CDR2 is YNFKEQ in the germline V gene. The CDR3 has 17 amino acids. CDR3 loop: CASSQGRDRGPGNTIYF. CDR3 DNA sequence: TGTGCCAGCAGCCAAGGAAGGGACAGGGGACCTGGAAACACCATATATTTT.

The chain recombines TRBV5-6 with TRBJ1-5; D uncertain. The V and J ends lost 0 bases and 5 bases respectively, with 6 bases between them. Per the germline V gene, CDR1 is SGHDT and CDR2 is YYEEEE. The CDR3 spans 13 residues. The CDR3 is CASSLGSDQPQHF. DNA of the CDR3: TGTGCCAGCAGCTTGGGTTCGGATCAGCCCCAGCATTTT.

V gene TRBV5-1 combines with J gene TRBJ1-5; D may be TRBD1 (5 bases). The CDR3 runs 15 residues. The V and J ends lost 0 bases and 1 base respectively, with 8 bases between them. Per the germline V gene, CDR1 is SGHRS and CDR2 is YFSETQ. CDR3 residues: CASSLAGASNQPQHF. The CDR3 DNA sequence: TGCGCCAGCAGCTTGGCCGGGGCAAGCAATCAGCCCCAGCATTTT.